These 12 T cell receptor beta chains came from one sample sequenced in a study of CD8 T cells in Susac syndrome. Reverse transcription of about 0.45 to 1 ug RNA was performed with random hexamers. TCRdb used MiXCR to reprocess the immunoSEQ multiplex PCR reads, holding one entry per CDR3 protein. The sample includes approximately 210,000 distinct CDR3 sequences, 95% of them seen just once. Input material: CD4+ T cells from PBMCs. These receptors were taken from a human donor with multiple sclerosis.

This rearrangement joins TRBV5-1 to TRBJ2-1; TRBD2 might be the D (6 bases). The V and J ends lost 6 bases and 7 bases respectively, with 20 bases between them. Germline V gene sequence: CDR1 SGHRS, CDR2 YFSETQ. The CDR3 covers 15 residues. CDR3 DNA: TGCGCCAGCACCCTTGCGAGCGGGTCTTGGAATGAGCAGTTCTTC. Translating gives CASTLASGSWNEQFF.

The chain has TRBV12-3 or TRBV12-4 and TRBJ1-6; D gene ambiguous. The CDR3 runs 14 residues. Trimming shortened V by 5 bases and J by 5 bases, and 10 bases separated the two germline ends. CDR3 residues: CASSVHRDNSPLHF. The CDR3 bases are TGTGCCAGCAGTGTCCACCGAGATAATTCACCCCTCCACTTT.

The chain couples TRBV20-1 to TRBJ2-1; 10 bases match TRBD1. J gave up 8 bases and V 1 base, and 2 bases lay outside the gene matches. The germline gives CDR1 DFQATT, CDR2 SNEGSKA (reference sequence). The CDR3 totals 13 residues. The CDR3 is CSARGGQGYEQFF. The CDR3 region has the DNA TGCAGTGCTAGAGGGGGACAGGGGTATGAGCAGTTCTTC.

The V and J genes are TRBV6-5 and TRBJ1-2, with D possibly TRBD1 on 6 matching bases. This CDR3 is built from 15 residues. Germline V CDR1 and CDR2: MNHEY, SVGAGI. V lost 6 bases and J lost 4, with 18 bases in between. DNA for the CDR3: TGTGCCAGCAGACCCCAGGGGTATCGACTCTATGGCTACACCTTC. Protein product: CASRPQGYRLYGYTF.

The chain couples TRBV29-1 to TRBJ2-7; D is perhaps TRBD2 (5 bases). This CDR3 has 14 residues. Trimming shortened V by 7 bases and J by 2 bases, and 18 bases separated the two germline ends. Germline V gene sequence: CDR1 SQVTM, CDR2 ANQGSEA. CDR3 DNA: TGCAGCGCCTCAGGAGCGAGAGGGACCTACGAGCAGTACTTC. This sequence encodes CSASGARGTYEQYF.

The rearrangement uses TRBV7-2 and TRBJ2-7; no definite D call. Trimming stripped 3 bases from V and 7 bases from J, with 19 bases between. Per germline, CDR1 SGHTA and CDR2 FQGNSA. This CDR3 is 15 amino acids long. The CDR3 nucleotides are TGTGCCAGCAGCTTTTTAGACGGCGCTTCCTGGGAGCAGTACTTC. Amino acid sequence: CASSFLDGASWEQYF.

The chain recombines TRBV2 with TRBJ2-1; 9 bases line up with TRBD2. V lost 7 bases, J lost 4 bases, and 5 bases stayed unmatched. The CDR3 extends over 14 amino acids. The germline CDR1 and CDR2 sequences are SNHLY and FYNNEI. The CDR3 sequence: CASMASGKYNEQFF. The CDR3 DNA reads TGTGCCAGCATGGCTAGCGGGAAATACAATGAGCAGTTCTTC.

The rearrangement joins TRBV2 to TRBJ2-2; D uncertain. The germline V gene encodes CDR1 SNHLY and CDR2 FYNNEI. CDR3 length: 13 amino acids. V lost 0 bases, J lost 7 bases, and 6 bases lay in between. The CDR3: CASSEAVIGELFF. The CDR3, as DNA: TGTGCCAGCAGTGAAGCTGTAATCGGGGAGCTGTTTTTT.

The sample holds one count of this clonotype. V usage is TRBV29-1 and J usage is TRBJ1-5; unclear D gene. With 1 base removed from V and 1 base from J, the gap between germline ends came to 5 bases. The CDR3 is 13 amino acids. Germline V gene lookup returns CDR1 SQVTM and CDR2 ANQGSEA. The CDR3 is CSVEVDSNQPQHF. The DNA of the CDR3 is TGCAGCGTTGAAGTGGACAGCAATCAGCCCCAGCATTTT.

This chain connects TRBV12-3 or TRBV12-4 to TRBJ2-7; TRBD2 is a possible D gene (6 bases). The CDR3 runs to 15 residues. The V end was cut by 6 bases, the J end by 0 bases, with 15 bases between. The DNA for the CDR3 is TGTGCCAGCAGCCTAGGCGGGGTTAGCTCCTACGAGCAGTACTTC. Translating it yields CASSLGGVSSYEQYF.

The J gene is TRBJ2-1, the V gene TRBV9, with 10 bases matching TRBD1. J lost 8 bases, V lost 4 bases, and 6 bases had no gene match. The CDR3 totals 14 residues. Germline-derived CDR1 and CDR2 are SGDLS and YYNGEE. In nucleotides, the CDR3 is TGTGCCAGCAGCATACGGACAGGGGGGGATGAGCAGTTCTTC. Encoded protein: CASSIRTGGDEQFF.

V is TRBV15 and J is TRBJ1-2, with 7 bases matching TRBD1. J was trimmed by 4 bases and V by 5 bases; bases with no gene match: 7. CDR3 length: 14 residues. Germline V gene data show CDR1 as LNHNV and CDR2 as YYDKDF (reference sequence). CDR3 sequence (DNA): TGTGCCACCAGCGGGAATACAGGGGCCTATGGCTACACCTTC. This translates into CATSGNTGAYGYTF.